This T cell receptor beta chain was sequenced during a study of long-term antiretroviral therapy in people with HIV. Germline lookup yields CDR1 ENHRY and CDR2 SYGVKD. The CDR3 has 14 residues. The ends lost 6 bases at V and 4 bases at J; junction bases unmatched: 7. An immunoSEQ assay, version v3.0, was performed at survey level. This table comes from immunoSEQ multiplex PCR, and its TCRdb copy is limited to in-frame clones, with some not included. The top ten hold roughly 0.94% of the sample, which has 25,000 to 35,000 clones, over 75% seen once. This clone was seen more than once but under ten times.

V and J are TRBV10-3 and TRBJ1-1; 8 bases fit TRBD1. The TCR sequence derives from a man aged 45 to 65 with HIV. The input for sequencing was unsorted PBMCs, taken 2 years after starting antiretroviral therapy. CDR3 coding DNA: TGTGCCATCAGACCAACAGGGGGTCTCACTGAAGCTTTCTTT. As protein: CAIRPTGGLTEAFF.